The sequence of this T cell receptor beta chain was determined in a study of shared clonotypes between healthy human individuals. V lost 4 bases and J lost 3; bases outside the gene matches: 9. Germline values: CDR1 SEHNR, CDR2 FQNEAQ (reference sequence). The CDR3 loop spans 17 amino acids. Overall study results and limits: Clonotype sharing across donors was expected to vary with sequencing depth. Across subsets, estimated richness was generally greater for naive than for memory populations. Clonotypes not shared had lower generation probabilities than those common to all four donors.

Naive-designated CD8 cells lacked CD45RO, were positively enriched for CCR7, and omitted terminally differentiated effector memory CD45RA+ cells. Deep-level settings were used for running the assay. The table came from immunoSEQ multiplex PCR; TCRdb's copy has only in-frame clones and leaves some out. The sample contains about 580,000 clones, 98% of which appear only once. For this clone: The antigen remains unidentified.

The sequence was obtained from a man between 25 and 39 years old in good health. The sequencing sample was made of naive CD8+ T cells sorted from blood. The chain links TRBV7-9 to TRBJ2-2, with TRBD2 matching 9 bases. The CDR3 DNA reads TGTGCCAGCAGCTCAACGAAGCGGGAGGCTTACACCGGGGAGCTGTTTTTT. Protein product: CASSSTKREAYTGELFF.